A single sample gave rise to the 24 T cell receptor beta chains below, sequenced in a study of regulatory T cells in long-lasting Graves disease. Time point of the sample: newly diagnosed GD, antithyroid drugs for less than 3 months. PBMC-derived RNA was used for the TCR library. According to the study, TCR beta libraries were built with iRepertoire HTBI primers and CDR3-region Arm-PCR. A single record per CDR3 protein comes from TCRdb applying MiXCR to the multiplex PCR reads. The repertoire includes about 620,000 distinct CDR3 sequences, roughly 15% of them detected once, and around 19% sits in the top ten. The same specimen was also included in a second study, on T cells in Graves' hyperthyroidism and ophthalmopathy.

Source: peripheral blood mononuclear cells (PBMCs), taken at new diagnosis, from a patient treated with antithyroid drugs. Receptors originate from a woman in her twenties or thirties with Graves disease.

This clonotype came up a few times. This sequence joins TRBV19 and TRBJ1-4; possible D gene TRBD1, 6 bases. The CDR3 totals 16 residues. Trimming left V 6 bases short and J 5 bases short, with 19 bases between. Germline CDR1 and CDR2: LNHDA and SQIVND (reference sequence). CDR3 DNA: TGTGCCAGTAGCGTCGCCCGACAGGTTCAAAATGAAAAACTGTTTTTT. Its protein product is CASSVARQVQNEKLFF.

This clonotype was found many times. The chain is built from TRBV6-1 and TRBJ2-5, with D possibly matching TRBD1 (5 bases). Looked up from germline, CDR1 is MNHNS and CDR2 is SASEGT. Trimming shortened V by 7 bases and J by 4 bases, and 16 bases separated the two germline ends. This CDR3 is built from 14 residues. DNA of the CDR3: TGTGCCAGCATGTTTAGGGGCGTCCGAGAGACCCAGTACTTC. It yields the protein CASMFRGVRETQYF.

This chain uses TRBV11-2 with TRBJ1-3; D is uncertain. CDR3 length equals 15 residues. Germline V CDR1 and CDR2: SGHAT, FQNNGV. V shed 6 bases and J shed 4 bases, with 16 bases lying between them. CDR3 nucleotides: TGTGCCAGCAGGGTAGCGGCGGCTTGGGGAAACACCATATATTTT. It translates to CASRVAAAWGNTIYF.

Concerning this clonotype: One base away lies a much larger clone, so this may be a sequencing read error. The rearrangement links TRBV2 to TRBJ1-2; 9 positions match TRBD1. Per germline, CDR1 SNHLY and CDR2 FYNNEI. This CDR3 contains 13 residues. CDR3 in DNA: TGTGCCAGCAGTTACACAGGGGGCGATGGCCACACCTTC. This translates into CASSYTGGDGHTF.

Comments on this clonotype: Since a much larger clone is just one base distant, this may be a read error. The V call is TRBV6-2 or TRBV6-3, the J call TRBJ2-1, with 8 bases aligning to TRBD2. The CDR3 is 15 residues long. V trimming: 11 bases; J trimming: 0 bases; junction bases outside the gene matches: 9. The germline V gene encodes CDR1 MNHEY and CDR2 SVGEGT. CDR3 sequence reads: CAGLRAGASYNEQFF. DNA for the CDR3: TGTGCCGGTTTGCGAGCGGGAGCCTCCTACAATGAGCAGTTCTTC.

This clonotype was detected many times. V gene TRBV12-3 or TRBV12-4 combines with J gene TRBJ1-1; no definite D call. The CDR3 has 13 amino acids. Trimming removed 6 bases at V and 5 bases at J, with 13 bases between. The CDR3: CASRRPGSTEAFF. CDR3 sequence (DNA): TGTGCCAGCAGGCGGCCCGGGAGTACTGAAGCTTTCTTT.

This clonotype was picked up a small number of times. V usage is TRBV25-1 and J usage is TRBJ1-2, with unresolved D. Germline values: CDR1 MGHDK, CDR2 SYGVNS. This CDR3 has 13 residues. The V end lost 5 bases, the J end lost 2 bases, and 9 bases lay between the germline ends. For the CDR3, the DNA is TGTGCCAGCAGTATGCCAGAAAACTATGGCTACACCTTC. It is translated as CASSMPENYGYTF.

This clonotype was observed a handful of times. The J gene is TRBJ2-3, the V gene TRBV2; no clear D. In germline, CDR1 is SNHLY, CDR2 FYNNEI. This CDR3 is built from 11 residues. Trimming took off 6 bases at V and 7 bases at J, with 8 bases between the two ends. The DNA of the CDR3 is TGTGCCAGCAGCGGACGTTATACGCAGTATTTT. Its translation: CASSGRYTQYF. The full variable domain, its missing parts supplied by reference TRBV2 and TRBJ2-3, is EPEVTQTPSHQVTQMGQEVILRCVPISNHLYFYWYRQILGQKVEFLVSFYNNEISEKSEIFDDQFSVERPDGSNFTLKIRSTKLEDSAMYFCASSGRYTQYFGPGTRLTVL.

The J gene is TRBJ2-3, the V gene TRBV2; weak D call: TRBD1 (5 bases). Trimming shortened V by 4 bases and J by 2 bases, and 16 bases separated the two germline ends. Germline V lookup: CDR1 SNHLY, CDR2 FYNNEI. This CDR3 contains 16 residues. The CDR3 reads CASSALQGLITDTQYF. CDR3 nucleotides: TGTGCCAGCAGTGCACTGCAGGGCTTGATCACAGATACGCAGTATTTT.

This clonotype was seen only a few times. The rearrangement joins TRBV20-1 to TRBJ2-4; 7 nucleotides match TRBD1. With V trimmed by 5 bases and J by 7 bases, 11 bases remained unmatched. This CDR3 is 14 amino acids long. Per the germline V gene, CDR1 is DFQATT and CDR2 is SNEGSKA (reference sequence). The CDR3 sequence: CSAPKTGTGNIQYF. CDR3 nucleotide sequence: TGCAGTGCTCCCAAGACAGGGACGGGGAACATTCAGTACTTC.

The CDR3 sequence is CATSDPALAGVNEQFF. The CDR3 nucleotides read TGTGCCACCAGTGACCCTGCACTAGCGGGAGTAAATGAGCAGTTCTTC. The rearrangement joins TRBV24-1 to TRBJ2-1; TRBD2 matches 11 bases. CDR1 is KGHDR and CDR2 is SFDVKD in the germline V gene. V trimming: 4 bases; J trimming: 7 bases; junction bases outside the gene matches: 8. This CDR3 spans 16 amino acids.

This clonotype was seen repeatedly, ten times or more. The chain has TRBV7-9 and TRBJ2-7; the match to TRBD2 covers 7 bases. The CDR3 contains 14 residues. V lost 4 bases, J lost 2 bases, and 5 bases stayed unmatched. CDR1 is SEHNR, CDR2 FQNEAQ, per germline (reference sequence). The CDR3 coding sequence is TGTGCCAGCAGCTCTAGCGGAGACCCCTACGAGCAGTACTTC. Amino acids: CASSSSGDPYEQYF.

J is TRBJ1-1 and V is TRBV5-6; D unresolved. CDR3 length: 14 amino acids. The germline V and J ends were trimmed by 4 bases and 1 base, with 11 bases remaining between them. Per the germline V gene, CDR1 is SGHDT and CDR2 is YYEEEE. The CDR3 nucleotides are TGTGCCAGCAGCGGGCGGGCAGGGAACACTGAAGCTTTCTTT. Its protein product is CASSGRAGNTEAFF.

With regard to this clonotype: Possible read error: a much larger clone is one base away. The CDR3 DNA sequence: TGCGGCGTGGTGGACAGGGGGTTGAGTGAGACCCAGTACTTC. Translation gives CGVVDRGLSETQYF. V and J are TRBV29-1 and TRBJ2-5, with 10 positions matching TRBD1. The CDR3 runs 14 residues. From germline, CDR1 is SQVTM and CDR2 ANQGSEA.

This clonotype was seen repeatedly, ten times or more. This rearrangement joins TRBV2 to TRBJ1-2; D unclear. The CDR3 spans 15 residues. Germline V lookup: CDR1 SNHLY, CDR2 FYNNEI. V dropped 2 bases and J dropped 0 bases, with 10 bases sitting between them. CDR3 sequence: CASSESSYANYGYTF. The CDR3 DNA reads as TGTGCCAGCAGTGAATCTTCCTATGCTAACTATGGCTACACCTTC.

The gene calls are TRBV5-1 and TRBJ2-1, with D perhaps matching TRBD2 (7 bases). The V and J ends lost 4 bases and 9 bases respectively, with 20 bases between them. The CDR3 runs to 15 residues. CDR1 is SGHRS and CDR2 is YFSETQ in the germline V gene. CDR3 region: CASSPEGGPPVEQFF. CDR3 nucleotide sequence: TGCGCCAGCAGCCCGGAGGGGGGGCCTCCGGTTGAGCAGTTCTTC.

Notes on this clonotype: A read error is possible here, since a much larger clone lies one base away. The rearrangement joins TRBV7-9 to TRBJ2-1; the match to TRBD2 covers 13 bases. The CDR3 consists of 18 residues. V shed 4 bases, J shed 7 bases, and the junction held 13 bases outside the gene matches. The V gene's germline CDR1 is SEHNR and CDR2 FQNEAQ (reference sequence). The DNA for the CDR3 is TGTGCCAGCAGCTGGGTGAGGACTAGCGGGAGAGTGGGGAATGAGCAGTTCTTC. Amino acid sequence: CASSWVRTSGRVGNEQFF.

The V and J genes are TRBV6-4 and TRBJ2-7; D gene uncertain. Germline V gives CDR1 MRHNA, CDR2 SNTAGT. This CDR3 is built from 16 residues. Trimming left V 5 bases short and J 0 bases short, with 17 bases between. CDR3 region: CASSRSAESYSYEQYF. The CDR3 DNA reads as TGTGCCAGCAGTAGGTCGGCAGAGAGTTACTCCTACGAGCAGTACTTC.

V and J are TRBV2 and TRBJ2-1, with D hard to call. The V end was cut by 3 bases, the J end by 4 bases, with 16 bases between. This CDR3 contains 16 residues. Germline V gives CDR1 SNHLY, CDR2 FYNNEI. CDR3 residues: CASSEGGVAGYNEQFF. CDR3 sequence (DNA): TGTGCCAGCAGTGAGGGCGGTGTAGCTGGTTACAATGAGCAGTTCTTC.

This clonotype was detected a few times. The genes are TRBV10-3 and TRBJ2-1, with D possibly matching TRBD2 (6 bases). CDR3 length: 13 residues. Germline CDR1 ENHRY, CDR2 SYGVKD. V was trimmed by 11 bases and J by 7 bases, leaving 18 bases between them. CDR3 sequence (DNA): TGTGCCGTACGACCGGGAGATGGGAATGAGCAGTTCTTC. Protein sequence: CAVRPGDGNEQFF.

V usage is TRBV20-1 and J usage is TRBJ2-3; the match to TRBD1 covers 7 bases. Trimming took 5 bases from V and 5 from J; bases not matched to a gene: 13. CDR3 length: 15 residues. The germline V gene encodes CDR1 DFQATT and CDR2 SNEGSKA (reference sequence). The CDR3 spells CSAFPPRQGKDTQYF. The CDR3 coding sequence is TGCAGTGCTTTCCCGCCCCGACAGGGAAAAGATACGCAGTATTTT.

The chain links TRBV5-1 to TRBJ1-2; a possible D gene is TRBD1 (6 bases). Germline V lookup: CDR1 SGHRS, CDR2 YFSETQ. Trimming cost V 4 bases and J 2 bases, with 9 bases left between them. This CDR3 region has 13 residues. This CDR3 is CASSQGMNYGYTF. CDR3 in DNA: TGCGCCAGCAGCCAGGGGATGAACTATGGCTACACCTTC.

In its sample, this clonotype was seen many times. The chain recombines TRBV12-3 or TRBV12-4 with TRBJ1-1, with no clear D. The V and J ends lost 2 bases and 0 bases respectively, with 7 bases between them. The CDR3 runs 14 residues. CDR3 DNA sequence: TGTGCCAGCAGTTTATGGAAGTTGAACACTGAAGCTTTCTTT. Amino acid sequence: CASSLWKLNTEAFF.

This clonotype has ten or more counts. The chain joins TRBV2 to TRBJ2-1, with D unclear. Between the trimmed V and J ends, which lost 10 bases and 4 bases, there was a span of 11 bases. This CDR3 has 12 residues. Germline V CDR1 and CDR2: SNHLY, FYNNEI. The CDR3 protein is CATDDAYNEQFF. The DNA for the CDR3 is TGTGCCACCGATGACGCATACAATGAGCAGTTCTTC.